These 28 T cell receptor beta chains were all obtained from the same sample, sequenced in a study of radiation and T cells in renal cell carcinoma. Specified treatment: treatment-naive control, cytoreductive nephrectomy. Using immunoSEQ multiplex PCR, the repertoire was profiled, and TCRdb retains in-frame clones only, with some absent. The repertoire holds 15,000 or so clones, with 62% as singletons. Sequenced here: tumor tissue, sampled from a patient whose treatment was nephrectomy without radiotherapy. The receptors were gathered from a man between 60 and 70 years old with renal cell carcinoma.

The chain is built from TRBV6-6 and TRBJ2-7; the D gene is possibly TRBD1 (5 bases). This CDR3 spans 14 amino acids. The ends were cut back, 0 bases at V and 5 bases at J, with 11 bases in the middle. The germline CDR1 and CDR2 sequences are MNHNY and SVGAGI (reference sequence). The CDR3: CASSYSAGWHEQYF. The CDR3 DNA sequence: TGTGCCAGCAGTTACTCGGCAGGGTGGCACGAGCAGTACTTC.

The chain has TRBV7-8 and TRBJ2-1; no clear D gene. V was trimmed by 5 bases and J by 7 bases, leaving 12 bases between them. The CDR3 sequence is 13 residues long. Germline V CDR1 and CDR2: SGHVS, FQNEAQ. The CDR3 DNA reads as TGTGCCAGCAGCCCCGACCCCAGGAATGAGCAGTTCTTC. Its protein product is CASSPDPRNEQFF.

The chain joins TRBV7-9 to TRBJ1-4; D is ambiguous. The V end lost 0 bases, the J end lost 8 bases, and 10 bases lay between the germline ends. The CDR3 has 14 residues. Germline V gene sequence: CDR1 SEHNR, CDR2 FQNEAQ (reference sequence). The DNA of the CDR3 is TGTGCCAGCAGCTTAGCCGGAACGACGGAAAAACTGTTTTTT. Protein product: CASSLAGTTEKLFF.

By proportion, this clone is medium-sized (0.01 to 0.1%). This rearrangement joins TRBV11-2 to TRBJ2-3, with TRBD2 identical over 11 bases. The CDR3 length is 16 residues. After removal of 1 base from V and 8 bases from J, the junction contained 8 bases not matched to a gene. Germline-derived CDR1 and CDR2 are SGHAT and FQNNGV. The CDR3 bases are TGTGCCAGCAGCTTAGTTGGGACTAGCGGAGTGAGTACGCAGTATTTT. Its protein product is CASSLVGTSGVSTQYF. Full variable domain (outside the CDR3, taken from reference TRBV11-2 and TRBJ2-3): EAGVAQSPRYKIIEKRQSVAFWCNPISGHATLYWYQQILGQGPKLLIQFQNNGVVDDSQLPKDRFSAERLKGVDSTLKIQPAKLEDSAVYLCASSLVGTSGVSTQYFGPGTRLTVL.

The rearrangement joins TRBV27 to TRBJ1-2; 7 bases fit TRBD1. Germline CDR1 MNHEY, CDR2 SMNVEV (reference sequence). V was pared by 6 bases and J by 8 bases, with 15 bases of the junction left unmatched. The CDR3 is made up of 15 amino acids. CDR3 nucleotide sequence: TGTGCCAGCAGATCCTCCTGGGACAGCGAAGGGGGCTACACCTTC. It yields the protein CASRSSWDSEGGYTF.

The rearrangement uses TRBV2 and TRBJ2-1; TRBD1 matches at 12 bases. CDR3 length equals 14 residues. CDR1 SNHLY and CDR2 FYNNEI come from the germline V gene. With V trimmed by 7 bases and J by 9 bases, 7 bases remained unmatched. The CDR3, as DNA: TGTGCCAGCATCGGAGGGACAGGGGGCATTGAGCAGTTCTTC. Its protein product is CASIGGTGGIEQFF. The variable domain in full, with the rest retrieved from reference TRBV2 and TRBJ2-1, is EPEVTQTPSHQVTQMGQEVILRCVPISNHLYFYWYRQILGQKVEFLVSFYNNEISEKSEIFDDQFSVERPDGSNFTLKIRSTKLEDSAMYFCASIGGTGGIEQFFGPGTRLTVL.

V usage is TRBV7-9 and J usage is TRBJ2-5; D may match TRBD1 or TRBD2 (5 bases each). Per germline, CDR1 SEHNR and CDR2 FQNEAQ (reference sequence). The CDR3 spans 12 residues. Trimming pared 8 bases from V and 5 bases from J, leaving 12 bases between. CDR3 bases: TGTGCCAGCGAACCCGAGGGGGAGACCCAGTACTTC. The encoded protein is CASEPEGETQYF.

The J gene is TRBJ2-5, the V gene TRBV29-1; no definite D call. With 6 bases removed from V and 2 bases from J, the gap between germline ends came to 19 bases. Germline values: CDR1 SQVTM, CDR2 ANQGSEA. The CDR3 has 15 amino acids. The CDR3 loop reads CSVPNLTGAQETQYF. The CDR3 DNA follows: TGCAGCGTCCCTAATCTGACGGGCGCACAAGAGACCCAGTACTTC.

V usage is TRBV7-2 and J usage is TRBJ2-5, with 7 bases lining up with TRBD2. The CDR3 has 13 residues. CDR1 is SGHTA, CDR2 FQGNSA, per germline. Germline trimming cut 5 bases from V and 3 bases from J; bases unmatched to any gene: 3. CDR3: CASSRSGEETQYF. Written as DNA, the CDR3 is TGTGCCAGCAGCAGGAGCGGGGAAGAGACCCAGTACTTC.

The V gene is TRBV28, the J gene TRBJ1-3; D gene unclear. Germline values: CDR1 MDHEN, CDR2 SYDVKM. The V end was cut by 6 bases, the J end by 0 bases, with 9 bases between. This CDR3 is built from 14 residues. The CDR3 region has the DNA TGTGCCAGCAGGGGGTGGTCCTCTGGAAACACCATATATTTT. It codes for CASRGWSSGNTIYF. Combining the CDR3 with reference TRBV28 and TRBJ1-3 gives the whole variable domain DVKVTQSSRYLVKRTGEKVFLECVQDMDHENMFWYRQDPGLGLRLIYFSYDVKMKEKGDIPEGYSVSREKKERFSLILESASTNQTSMYLCASRGWSSGNTIYFGEGSWLTVV.

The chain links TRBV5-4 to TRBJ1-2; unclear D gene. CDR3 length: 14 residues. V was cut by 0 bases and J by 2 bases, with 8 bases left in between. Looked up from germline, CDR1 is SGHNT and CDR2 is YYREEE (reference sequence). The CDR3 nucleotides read TGTGCCAGCAGCTTGGACAGAGGGAACTATGGCTACACCTTC. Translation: CASSLDRGNYGYTF.

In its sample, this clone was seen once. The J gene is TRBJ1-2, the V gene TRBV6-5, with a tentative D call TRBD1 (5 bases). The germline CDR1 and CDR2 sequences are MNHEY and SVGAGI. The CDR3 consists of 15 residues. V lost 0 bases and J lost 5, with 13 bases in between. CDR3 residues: CASSYSGGRRYGYTF. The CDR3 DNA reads TGTGCCAGCAGTTACTCTGGGGGGAGGCGGTATGGCTACACCTTC.

The CDR3: CSVVPGGGEAFF. The CDR3 DNA reads as TGCAGCGTTGTGCCCGGGGGCGGTGAAGCTTTCTTT. V and J are TRBV29-1 and TRBJ1-1, with a tentative D call TRBD1 (6 bases). CDR1 and CDR2 from the germline V gene are SQVTM and ANQGSEA. The ends were cut back, 4 bases at V and 7 bases at J, with 13 bases in the middle. The CDR3 loop spans 12 amino acids.

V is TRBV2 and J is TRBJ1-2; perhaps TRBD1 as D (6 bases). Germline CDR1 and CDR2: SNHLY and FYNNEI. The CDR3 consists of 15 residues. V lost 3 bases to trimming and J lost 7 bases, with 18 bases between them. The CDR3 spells CASSEGRGSKVGYTF. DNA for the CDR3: TGTGCCAGCAGTGAGGGGAGGGGGTCTAAGGTTGGCTACACCTTC.

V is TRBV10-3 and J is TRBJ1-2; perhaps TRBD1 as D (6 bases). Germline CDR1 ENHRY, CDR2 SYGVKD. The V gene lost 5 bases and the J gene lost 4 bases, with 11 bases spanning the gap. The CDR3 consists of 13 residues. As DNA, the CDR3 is TGTGCCATCAGTAACGACAGGACCTATGGCTACACCTTC. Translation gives CAISNDRTYGYTF.

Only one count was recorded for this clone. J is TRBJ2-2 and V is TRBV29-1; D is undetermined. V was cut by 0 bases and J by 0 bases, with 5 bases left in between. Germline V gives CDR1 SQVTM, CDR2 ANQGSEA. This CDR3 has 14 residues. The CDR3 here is CSVEESPNTGELFF. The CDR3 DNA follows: TGCAGCGTTGAAGAGAGCCCGAACACCGGGGAGCTGTTTTTT.

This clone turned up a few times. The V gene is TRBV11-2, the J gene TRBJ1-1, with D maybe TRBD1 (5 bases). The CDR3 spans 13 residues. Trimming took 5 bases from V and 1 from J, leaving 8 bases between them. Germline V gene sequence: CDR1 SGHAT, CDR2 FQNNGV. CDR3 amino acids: CASSRGQNTEAFF. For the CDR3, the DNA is TGTGCCAGCAGCCGTGGACAGAACACTGAAGCTTTCTTT.

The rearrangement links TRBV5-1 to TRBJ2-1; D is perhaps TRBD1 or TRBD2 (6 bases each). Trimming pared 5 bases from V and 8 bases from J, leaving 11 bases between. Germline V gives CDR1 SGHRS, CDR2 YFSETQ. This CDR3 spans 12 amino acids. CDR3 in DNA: TGCGCCAGCAGACTGGAGGGGGATGAGCAGTTCTTC. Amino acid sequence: CASRLEGDEQFF.

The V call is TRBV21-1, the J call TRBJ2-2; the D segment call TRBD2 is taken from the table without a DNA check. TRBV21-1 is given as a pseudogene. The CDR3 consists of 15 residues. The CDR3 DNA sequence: TGTGCCAGCGAGAGCGGGAGGACTCACGGCGGGGAGCTGTTTTTT. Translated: CASESGRTHGGELFF.

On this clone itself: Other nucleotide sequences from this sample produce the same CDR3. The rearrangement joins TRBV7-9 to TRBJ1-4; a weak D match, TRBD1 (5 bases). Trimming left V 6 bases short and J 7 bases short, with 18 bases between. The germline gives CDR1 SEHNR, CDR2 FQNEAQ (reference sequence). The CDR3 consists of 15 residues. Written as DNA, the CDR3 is TGTGCCAGCAGTTTACCTGGGCAGGGACGTGAAAAACTGTTTTTT. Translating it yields CASSLPGQGREKLFF.

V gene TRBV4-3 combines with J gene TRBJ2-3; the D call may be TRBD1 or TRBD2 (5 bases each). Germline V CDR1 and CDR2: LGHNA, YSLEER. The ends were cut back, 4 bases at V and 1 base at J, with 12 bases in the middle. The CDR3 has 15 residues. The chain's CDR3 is CASSRGVRGTDTQYF. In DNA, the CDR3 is TGCGCCAGCAGCCGGGGAGTCAGGGGCACAGATACGCAGTATTTT.

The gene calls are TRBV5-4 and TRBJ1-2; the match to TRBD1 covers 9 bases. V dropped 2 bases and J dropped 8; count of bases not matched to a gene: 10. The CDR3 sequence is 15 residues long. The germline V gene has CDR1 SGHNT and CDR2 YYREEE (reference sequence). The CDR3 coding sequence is TGTGCCAGCAGCTTTTTCGGGACAGGGAATGGGGGCTACACCTTC. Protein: CASSFFGTGNGGYTF.

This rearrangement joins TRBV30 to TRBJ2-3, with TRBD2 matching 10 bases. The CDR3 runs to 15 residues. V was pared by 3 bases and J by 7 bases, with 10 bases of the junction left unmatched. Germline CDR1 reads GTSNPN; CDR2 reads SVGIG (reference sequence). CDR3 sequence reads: CAWRAGSGRGYTQYF. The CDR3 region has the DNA TGTGCCTGGAGGGCGGGAAGCGGGAGGGGGTATACGCAGTATTTT.

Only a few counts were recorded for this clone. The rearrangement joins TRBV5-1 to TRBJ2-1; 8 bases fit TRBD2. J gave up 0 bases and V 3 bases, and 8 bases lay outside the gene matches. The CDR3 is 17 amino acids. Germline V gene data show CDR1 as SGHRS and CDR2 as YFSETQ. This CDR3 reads CASSWGAGTSSYNEQFF. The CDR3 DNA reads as TGCGCCAGCAGCTGGGGGGCCGGGACTAGCTCCTACAATGAGCAGTTCTTC.

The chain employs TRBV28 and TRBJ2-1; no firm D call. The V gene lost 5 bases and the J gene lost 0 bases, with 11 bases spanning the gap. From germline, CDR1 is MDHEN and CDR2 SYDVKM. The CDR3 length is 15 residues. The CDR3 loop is CASSRTPVSYNEQFF. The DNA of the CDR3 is TGTGCCAGCAGTCGAACCCCGGTCTCCTACAATGAGCAGTTCTTC.

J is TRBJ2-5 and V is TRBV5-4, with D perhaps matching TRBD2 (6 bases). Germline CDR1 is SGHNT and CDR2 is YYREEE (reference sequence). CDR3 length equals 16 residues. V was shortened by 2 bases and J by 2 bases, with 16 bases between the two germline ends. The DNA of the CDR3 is TGTGCCAGCAGCTTATCTGGACGGGGGAGACAAGAGACCCAGTACTTC. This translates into CASSLSGRGRQETQYF.

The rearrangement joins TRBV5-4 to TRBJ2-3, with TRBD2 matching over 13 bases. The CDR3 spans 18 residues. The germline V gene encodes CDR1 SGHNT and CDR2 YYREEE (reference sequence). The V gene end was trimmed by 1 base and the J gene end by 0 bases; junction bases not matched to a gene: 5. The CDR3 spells CASSLKLAGGSSTDTQYF. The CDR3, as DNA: TGTGCCAGCAGCTTGAAACTAGCGGGGGGGAGTAGCACAGATACGCAGTATTTT.

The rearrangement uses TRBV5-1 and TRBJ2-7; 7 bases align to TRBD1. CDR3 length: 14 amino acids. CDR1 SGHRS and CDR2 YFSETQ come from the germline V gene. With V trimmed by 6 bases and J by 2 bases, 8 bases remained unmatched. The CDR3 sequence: CASIPTGSPYEQYF. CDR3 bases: TGCGCCAGCATACCGACAGGGTCGCCCTACGAGCAGTACTTC.